This T cell receptor beta chain was identified during a study of cytomegalovirus exposure and HLA in healthy donors. PCR used 60 Vbeta primers and 13 Jbeta primers. Only in-frame clones appear in the TCRdb table, and some are missing; sequencing was by immunoSEQ multiplex PCR. The sample lists some 150,000 clones, approximately 77% occurring once. The CDR3 is 15 amino acids. Germline assignment: CDR1 SNHLY and CDR2 FYNNEI. Germline trimming cut 5 bases from V and 6 bases from J; bases unmatched to any gene: 9. The source material was PBMCs. The receptor was derived from a woman in her thirties or forties in good health and CMV-seronegative. The J gene is TRBJ1-5, the V gene TRBV2, with TRBD1 matching 8 bases. The CDR3 nucleotides read TGTGCCAGCAGTCTTGACAGGGGATATGTTCAGCCCCAGCATTTT. It specifies CASSLDRGYVQPQHF.